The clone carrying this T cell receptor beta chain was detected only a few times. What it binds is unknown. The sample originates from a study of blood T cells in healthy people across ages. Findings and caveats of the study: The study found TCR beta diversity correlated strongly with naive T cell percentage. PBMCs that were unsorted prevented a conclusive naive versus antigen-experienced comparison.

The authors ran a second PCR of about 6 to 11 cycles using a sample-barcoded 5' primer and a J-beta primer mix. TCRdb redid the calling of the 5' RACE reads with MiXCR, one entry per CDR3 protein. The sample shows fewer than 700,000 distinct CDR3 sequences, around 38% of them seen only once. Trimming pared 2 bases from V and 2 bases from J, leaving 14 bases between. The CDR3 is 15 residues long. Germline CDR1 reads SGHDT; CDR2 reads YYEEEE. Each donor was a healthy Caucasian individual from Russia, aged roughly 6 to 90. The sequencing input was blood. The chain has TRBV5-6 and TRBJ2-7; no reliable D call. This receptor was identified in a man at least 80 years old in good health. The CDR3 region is CASSFRARIPYEQYF. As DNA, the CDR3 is TGTGCCAGCAGCTTCCGGGCTAGAATTCCCTACGAGCAGTACTTC. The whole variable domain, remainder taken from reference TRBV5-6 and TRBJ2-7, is DAGVTQSPTHLIKTRGQQVTLRCSPKSGHDTVSWYQQALGQGPQFIFQYYEEEERQRGNFPDRFSGHQFPNYSSELNVNALLLGDSALYLCASSFRARIPYEQYFGPGTRLTVT.